Listed below are T cell receptor beta chains from one sample, sequenced in a study of blood T cells in healthy people across ages. TCRdb fed the 5' RACE reads into MiXCR, producing one record per CDR3 protein. Of 1.5 million to 2 million distinct CDR3 sequences listed, roughly 28% are singletons. Sequences were obtained from blood. These receptor sequences come from a woman in her twenties or thirties in good health. Each CDR3 is given with its conserved first and last residue.

v_gene: TRBV7-2; CDR3aa: CASSTSLRGTQYYEQYF
v_gene: TRBV29-1; CDR3aa: CGVEKSDKLYTEAFF
v_gene: TRBV29-1; CDR3aa: CSVEQGAWYGYTF
v_gene: TRBV14; CDR3aa: CASSNRDRAYNEQFF
v_gene: TRBV14; CDR3aa: CASSQDLGVDTQYF
v_gene: TRBV7-2; CDR3aa: CASSLARGAGAYEQYF
v_gene: TRBV7-2; CDR3aa: CASSLALAGGNYEQYF
v_gene: TRBV4-1; CDR3aa: CASSQQALQAYGYTF
v_gene: TRBV20-1; CDR3aa: CSAYRLQGRGETQYF
v_gene: TRBV27; CDR3aa: CASSTAGIRTSGYEQYF
v_gene: TRBV20-1; CDR3aa: CSAYSGRSADTRYF
v_gene: TRBV5-5; CDR3aa: CASSFRGMTSADYEQYF
v_gene: TRBV12-3/TRBV12-4; CDR3aa: CASSTRLAGGEQYF
v_gene: TRBV14; CDR3aa: CASSQEGFPYEQYF
v_gene: TRBV3-1; CDR3aa: CASSYGLAEAFF
v_gene: TRBV24-1; CDR3aa: CATSAIGVTGELFF
v_gene: TRBV20-1; CDR3aa: CSATAGVGYNEQFF
v_gene: TRBV7-9; CDR3aa: CASRQDTGANVLTF
v_gene: TRBV19; CDR3aa: CASSVRQGGNQPQHF
v_gene: TRBV24-1; CDR3aa: CATAEARVGANVLTF
v_gene: TRBV7-9; CDR3aa: CASSRGVGGREHEQYF
v_gene: TRBV20-1; CDR3aa: CSARGIKLPSYEQYF
v_gene: TRBV5-1; CDR3aa: CASRSGEQANEQYF
v_gene: TRBV12-3/TRBV12-4; CDR3aa: CASSGPLGYNEQFF
v_gene: TRBV11-2; CDR3aa: CASSKDRIQSYEQYF
v_gene: TRBV20-1; CDR3aa: CSARRQGALNSYEQYF